Sequencing of this TCR beta chain was carried out in a study of blood T cells in healthy people across ages. The CDR3 length is 17 residues. Germline V lookup: CDR1 SGHAT, CDR2 FQNNGV. A second PCR of 7 to 11 cycles used a sample-barcoded 5' primer and a J-beta primer mix. Each cDNA molecule carried a tag from a template-switch adaptor that contained 12 random nucleotides. Each CDR3 protein gets one entry after TCRdb re-called the 5' RACE reads with MiXCR. The sample lists about 680,000 distinct CDR3 sequences, about half occurring once. The material sequenced was blood. The clonotype comes from a woman aged 60-75 years in good health. The rearrangement uses TRBV11-2 and TRBJ2-7; perhaps TRBD2 as D (6 bases). The J call may be faulty, since TRBJ2-5 better matches the DNA end. The CDR3 nucleotides are TGTGCCAGCAGCTTAGATGTTAGGACATCCCGGGGGGAGACCCAGTACTTC. This sequence encodes CASSLDVRTSRGETQYF.